The 24 T cell receptor beta chains below were found in one sample sequenced in a study of T cell responses to AZD1222 COVID-19 vaccine. Clones were read by immunoSEQ multiplex PCR, and TCRdb kept only the in-frame ones, dropping some. The sample records some 120,000 clones, approximately 85% being singletons. This material consisted of peripheral blood, taken 28 days after the second AZD1222 dose. The receptors derive from an adult who received the AZD1222 COVID-19 vaccine.

The rearrangement links TRBV2 to TRBJ2-7; TRBD2 aligns across 7 bases. Germline CDR1 SNHLY, CDR2 FYNNEI. The CDR3 runs 13 residues. V lost 6 bases and J lost 6; bases outside the gene matches: 8. This CDR3 is CASSGLELSEQYF. For the CDR3, the DNA is TGTGCCAGCAGCGGACTAGAGTTATCCGAGCAGTACTTC.

The CDR3, as DNA: TGTGCCAGTAGTATCGGGAGTTCACCCCTCCACTTT. Its protein product is CASSIGSSPLHF. The chain combines TRBV19 with TRBJ1-6, with D uncertain. The CDR3 totals 12 residues. Between the trimmed V and J ends, which lost 3 bases and 9 bases, there was a span of 6 bases. The V gene's germline CDR1 is LNHDA and CDR2 SQIVND (reference sequence).

V is TRBV19 and J is TRBJ1-4; no clear D. Germline assignment: CDR1 LNHDA and CDR2 SQIVND (reference sequence). Trimming stripped 8 bases from V and 10 bases from J, with 20 bases between. This CDR3 has 14 residues. CDR3 nucleotide sequence: TGTGCCAGTGAGGTTGGGCTCCTGCAAGGAAAACTGTTTTTT. It yields the protein CASEVGLLQGKLFF.

The V and J genes are TRBV5-1 and TRBJ2-7, with 7 positions matching TRBD1. The junction had 8 bases not matched to a gene; V was cut back by 3 bases and J by 2 bases. The CDR3 is 15 amino acids. The germline gives CDR1 SGHRS, CDR2 YFSETQ. The CDR3 region has the DNA TGCGCCAGCAGCTCGCACAGGGGAACCCCCTACGAGCAGTACTTC. It specifies CASSSHRGTPYEQYF.

The sample holds a few counts of this clone. V is TRBV24-1 and J is TRBJ2-3; D assignment may be TRBD1 or TRBD2 (5 bases each). This CDR3 region has 15 residues. V lost 6 bases to trimming and J lost 2 bases, with 14 bases between them. Germline-derived CDR1 and CDR2 are KGHDR and SFDVKD. The CDR3 DNA reads TGTGCCACCAGTCACCGGGGCGCGTACACAGATACGCAGTATTTT. Its protein is CATSHRGAYTDTQYF.

This chain joins TRBV18 and TRBJ1-1; a weak D match, TRBD1 (5 bases). CDR1 and CDR2 from the germline V gene are KGHSH and LQKENI. The CDR3 totals 12 residues. Trimming pared 5 bases from V and 10 bases from J, leaving 14 bases between. CDR3 nucleotide sequence: TGTGCCAGCTCAACCCGGGCCGGGGGAGCTTTCTTT. Amino acids: CASSTRAGGAFF.

V gene TRBV28 combines with J gene TRBJ2-7; 10 bases match TRBD1. V shed 5 bases, J shed 4 bases, and the junction held 8 bases outside the gene matches. Germline V gene lookup returns CDR1 MDHEN and CDR2 SYDVKM. The CDR3 loop spans 15 amino acids. The CDR3, as DNA: TGTGCCAGCAGTCTGAGCACGGACAGGGGGTACGAGCAGTACTTC. Protein sequence: CASSLSTDRGYEQYF.

The J gene is TRBJ1-4, the V gene TRBV7-8; no clear D. The CDR3 totals 13 residues. Trimming pared 1 base from V and 8 bases from J, leaving 8 bases between. CDR1 is SGHVS and CDR2 is FQNEAQ in the germline V gene. CDR3 DNA sequence: TGTGCCAGCAGCTTAGGGGGAGGCGAAAAACTGTTTTTT. Encoded protein: CASSLGGGEKLFF.

The chain couples TRBV4-2 to TRBJ2-3; D may be TRBD1 (7 bases). V shed 0 bases and J shed 6 bases, with 13 bases lying between them. Germline values: CDR1 LGHNA, CDR2 YNFKEQ. CDR3 length equals 15 residues. DNA of the CDR3: TGTGCCAGCAGCCAAGATTTGGCAGGGGGGGATACGCAGTATTTT. This gives the protein CASSQDLAGGDTQYF.

V and J are TRBV7-8 and TRBJ1-2; D is ambiguous. The CDR3 has 14 residues. The germline V gene has CDR1 SGHVS and CDR2 FQNEAQ. Deletions cut 3 bases from V and 9 bases from J, with 17 bases between. Here the CDR3 reads CASSFYPSDDRYTF. The CDR3 DNA follows: TGTGCCAGCAGCTTTTACCCTTCGGACGATCGCTACACCTTC. Full variable domain (outside the CDR3, taken from reference TRBV7-8 and TRBJ1-2): GAGVSQSPRYKVAKRGQDVALRCDPISGHVSLFWYQQALGQGPEFLTYFQNEAQLDKSGLPSDRFFAERPEGSVSTLKIQRTQQEDSAVYLCASSFYPSDDRYTFGSGTRLTVV.

The chain links TRBV29-1 to TRBJ2-5; D remains unclear. Trimming shortened V by 3 bases and J by 4 bases, and 18 bases separated the two germline ends. The germline V gene encodes CDR1 SQVTM and CDR2 ANQGSEA. The CDR3 length is 15 residues. CDR3 in amino acids: CSVDRRGPPRETQYF. CDR3 bases: TGCAGCGTTGACCGGAGAGGCCCCCCGCGAGAGACCCAGTACTTC.

This chain links TRBV10-3 with TRBJ2-7; D gene ambiguous. This CDR3 has 12 residues. V dropped 4 bases and J dropped 7 bases, with 11 bases sitting between them. The germline CDR1 and CDR2 sequences are ENHRY and SYGVKD. The CDR3 bases are TGTGCCATCAGTGCTAGAGGCACAGAGCAGTACTTC. Its protein is CAISARGTEQYF.

The chain recombines TRBV7-9 with TRBJ1-2; the D gene is possibly TRBD1 (6 bases). Germline CDR1 is SEHNR and CDR2 is FQNEAQ (reference sequence). This CDR3 spans 11 amino acids. Trimming removed 10 bases from V and 4 bases from J, with 10 bases in between. The CDR3 bases are TGTGCCACAACGGGGGCCTATGGCTACACCTTC. Its protein product is CATTGAYGYTF. Complete variable domain (other parts from reference TRBV7-9 and TRBJ1-2): DTGVSQNPRHKITKRGQNVTFRCDPISEHNRLYWYRQTLGQGPEFLTYFQNEAQLEKSRLLSDRFSAERPKGSFSTLEIQRTEQGDSAMYLCATTGAYGYTFGSGTRLTVV.

V usage is TRBV7-2 and J usage is TRBJ2-3; TRBD2 might be the D (6 bases). The V gene lost 0 bases and the J gene lost 13 bases, with 11 bases spanning the gap. Germline CDR1 and CDR2: SGHTA and FQGNSA. This CDR3 region has 12 residues. The CDR3, as DNA: TGTGCCAGCAGCTTAGCGCTATCGGGGGAGTATTTT. Translated: CASSLALSGEYF.

This clone has only a few counts. This chain links TRBV27 with TRBJ1-4; D gene ambiguous. V lost 4 bases, J lost 8 bases, and 14 bases lay in between. The CDR3 has 14 residues. The germline V gene encodes CDR1 MNHEY and CDR2 SMNVEV (reference sequence). DNA of the CDR3: TGTGCCAGCAGTTGGGATTCGGTGGGGGAAAAACTGTTTTTT. This translates into CASSWDSVGEKLFF.

The chain carries TRBV5-1 and TRBJ1-1; 9 nucleotides match TRBD1. CDR1 is SGHRS, CDR2 YFSETQ, per germline. This CDR3 has 14 residues. V lost 2 bases, J lost 5 bases, and 4 bases stayed unmatched. CDR3 region: CASSLGQGRTEAFF. CDR3 DNA: TGCGCCAGCAGCTTAGGACAGGGGAGAACTGAAGCTTTCTTT. Full variable domain (missing parts from reference TRBV5-1 and TRBJ1-1): KAGVTQTPRYLIKTRGQQVTLSCSPISGHRSVSWYQQTPGQGLQFLFEYFSETQRNKGNFPGRFSGRQFSNSRSEMNVSTLELGDSALYLCASSLGQGRTEAFFGQGTRLTVV.

This clone showed up many times. The rearrangement joins TRBV7-6 to TRBJ2-1, with D uncertain. The length of the CDR3 is 18 residues. Germline CDR1 reads SGHVS; CDR2 reads FNYEAQ. V lost 5 bases, J lost 3 bases, and 23 bases lay in between. The CDR3 here is CASSPRQREGLGYNEQFF. In DNA form, the CDR3 reads TGTGCCAGCAGCCCCCGGCAGCGCGAAGGTTTAGGCTACAATGAGCAGTTCTTC.

The chain joins TRBV7-9 to TRBJ2-3; D perhaps matches TRBD2 (6 bases). The CDR3 extends over 17 amino acids. V was trimmed by 6 bases and J by 2 bases, leaving 21 bases between them. CDR1 is SEHNR, CDR2 FQNEAQ, per germline (reference sequence). CDR3 sequence (DNA): TGTGCCAGCAGGGGGAATTTGGGGAGGTCGATCACAGATACGCAGTATTTT. The encoded protein is CASRGNLGRSITDTQYF.

The chain combines TRBV3-1 (or the pseudogene TRBV3-2) with TRBJ1-4; D is possibly TRBD1 (5 bases). The germline V gene has CDR1 LGHDT and CDR2 YNNKEL (reference sequence). V shed 4 bases and J shed 10 bases, with 13 bases lying between them. The CDR3 consists of 13 residues. The CDR3 region is CASSPGRAGKLFF. The CDR3, as DNA: TGTGCCAGCAGCCCGGGCAGGGCTGGAAAACTGTTTTTT.

The chain employs TRBV27 and TRBJ1-1; 11 bases match TRBD1. This CDR3 comprises 15 residues. Germline CDR1 MNHEY, CDR2 SMNVEV (reference sequence). V trimming: 7 bases; J trimming: 3 bases; junction bases outside the gene matches: 7. CDR3 nucleotides: TGTGCCAGCATAAAAGGACAGGGGGCTTACACTGAAGCTTTCTTT. Translation: CASIKGQGAYTEAFF.

The chain carries TRBV5-4 and TRBJ1-1; D remains ambiguous. Germline V gives CDR1 SGHNT, CDR2 YYREEE (reference sequence). The CDR3 extends over 14 amino acids. V was cut by 5 bases and J by 1 base, with 12 bases left in between. CDR3 DNA sequence: TGTGCCAGCAGGCCCGCCTTCGGGAACACTGAAGCTTTCTTT. Protein: CASRPAFGNTEAFF. The whole variable domain, filled in from reference TRBV5-4 and TRBJ1-1, reads ETGVTQSPTHLIKTRGQQVTLRCSSQSGHNTVSWYQQALGQGPQFIFQYYREEENGRGNFPPRFSGLQFPNYSSELNVNALELDDSALYLCASRPAFGNTEAFFGQGTRLTVV.

The chain is built from TRBV6-5 and TRBJ1-4; D ambiguous. This CDR3 spans 16 amino acids. V was shortened by 5 bases and J by 0 bases, with 13 bases between the two germline ends. Per germline, CDR1 MNHEY and CDR2 SVGAGI. CDR3 sequence: CASSNLGGATNEKLFF. The CDR3 DNA follows: TGTGCCAGCAGTAACTTAGGCGGTGCAACTAATGAAAAACTGTTTTTT.

CDR3 in DNA: TGTGCCAGCAGCTTAGCGACCGCCTATGGCTACACCTTC. It translates to CASSLATAYGYTF. The V gene is TRBV7-9, the J gene TRBJ1-2, with no clear D. The CDR3 consists of 13 residues. Between the trimmed V and J ends, which lost 0 bases and 4 bases, there was a span of 6 bases. The germline V gene encodes CDR1 SEHNR and CDR2 FQNEAQ (reference sequence).

V usage is TRBV10-3 and J usage is TRBJ2-3, with TRBD2 matching over 13 bases. Germline assignment: CDR1 ENHRY and CDR2 SYGVKD. This CDR3 region has 16 residues. Losses at the gene ends were 5 bases for V and 0 bases for J; bases not matched to a gene: 2. The CDR3: CAISQGLAGSTDTQYF. The CDR3 region has the DNA TGTGCCATCAGTCAGGGACTAGCGGGAAGCACAGATACGCAGTATTTT.